These 25 T cell receptor beta chains came from one sample sequenced in a study of blood T cell repertoires in COVID-19. Using immunoSEQ multiplex PCR, the repertoire was profiled, and TCRdb retains in-frame clones only, with some absent. The repertoire holds about 180,000 clones, with more than 75% as singletons. The specimen sequenced was peripheral blood. These receptors came from a woman in her seventies with COVID-19, enrolled during active disease.

This clone was recorded only once. This chain connects TRBV19 to TRBJ2-3, with TRBD2 as a possible D gene (6 bases). The CDR3 spans 17 residues. Trimming stripped 1 base from V and 1 base from J, with 15 bases between. CDR1 is LNHDA and CDR2 is SQIVND in the germline V gene (reference sequence). CDR3 residues: CASSIAGVQPGTDTQYF. In nucleotides, the CDR3 is TGTGCCAGTAGTATAGCGGGGGTGCAGCCAGGCACAGATACGCAGTATTTT.

This clone was detected ten times or more. The same CDR3 can be traced to other DNA sequences in this sample. The rearrangement joins TRBV5-1 to TRBJ2-7, with 7 bases that match TRBD1. J gave up 2 bases and V 1 base, and 3 bases lay outside the gene matches. CDR1 SGHRS and CDR2 YFSETQ come from the germline V gene. The CDR3 consists of 14 residues. In DNA form, the CDR3 reads TGCGCCAGCAGCTTGCAACAGGGGCCCTACGAGCAGTACTTC. As protein: CASSLQQGPYEQYF.

This chain uses TRBV19 with TRBJ2-1, with D tentatively TRBD2 (6 bases). The CDR3 spans 15 residues. The V gene lost 8 bases and the J gene lost 4 bases, with 18 bases spanning the gap. Looked up from germline, CDR1 is LNHDA and CDR2 is SQIVND (reference sequence). The CDR3 loop reads CASGSSSVSYNEQFF. The CDR3 bases are TGTGCCAGTGGATCATCTAGCGTCAGTTACAATGAGCAGTTCTTC.

This clone was recorded once. The chain combines TRBV10-3 with TRBJ1-2; 7 bases match TRBD1. With V trimmed by 6 bases and J by 4 bases, 5 bases remained unmatched. The germline V gene encodes CDR1 ENHRY and CDR2 SYGVKD. This CDR3 has 13 amino acids. In DNA form, the CDR3 reads TGTGCCATCAGAACCGACAGGGCCTATGGCTACACCTTC. This codes for CAIRTDRAYGYTF.

V is TRBV11-3 and J is TRBJ2-1; 11 bases are shared with TRBD2. This CDR3 is built from 15 residues. CDR1 and CDR2 from the germline V gene are SGHNT and YENEEA. Trimming removed 4 bases from V and 8 bases from J; junction bases left unmatched: 7. DNA for the CDR3: TGTGCCAGCAGCTCGCAGACTAGCGGGATTGATGAGCAGTTCTTC. Amino acids: CASSSQTSGIDEQFF. Full variable domain (missing parts from reference TRBV11-3 and TRBJ2-1): EAGVVQSPRYKIIEKKQPVAFWCNPISGHNTLYWYLQNLGQGPELLIRYENEEAVDDSQLPKDRFSAERLKGVDSTLKIQPAELGDSAVYLCASSSQTSGIDEQFFGPGTRLTVL.

The chain links TRBV27 to TRBJ1-6; D not certain. CDR1 is MNHEY and CDR2 is SMNVEV in the germline V gene (reference sequence). Trimming removed 2 bases at V and 9 bases at J, with 11 bases between. The CDR3 has 14 amino acids. As DNA, the CDR3 is TGTGCCAGCAGTTTAGTCGCTCGAGGTTCACCCCTCCACTTT. Translated, it gives CASSLVARGSPLHF.

V gene TRBV2 combines with J gene TRBJ2-7; D is undetermined. Trimming removed 2 bases from V and 0 bases from J, with 17 bases in between. From germline, CDR1 is SNHLY and CDR2 FYNNEI. CDR3 length equals 17 residues. The CDR3 nucleotides are TGTGCCAGCAGTGAATCCACCTGGTACCGCGACTCCTACGAGCAGTACTTC. Protein: CASSESTWYRDSYEQYF.

The V call is TRBV14, the J call TRBJ2-3, with 16 bases lining up with TRBD2. Per the germline V gene, CDR1 is SGHDN and CDR2 is FVKESK. This CDR3 has 18 residues. Losses at the gene ends were 3 bases for V and 4 bases for J; bases not matched to a gene: 7. This CDR3 reads CASSHGRGLAGGADTQYF. As DNA, the CDR3 is TGTGCCAGCAGCCACGGAAGGGGACTAGCGGGAGGGGCAGATACGCAGTATTTT.

This clone occurred a few times. This chain connects TRBV11-3 to TRBJ2-7, with 9 bases lining up with TRBD1. The V segment lost 3 bases and the J segment 7 bases; nucleotides outside the gene matches: 7. This CDR3 contains 14 residues. Germline V CDR1 and CDR2: SGHNT, YENEEA. This chain's CDR3 is CASSFLQGAVEQYF. Written as DNA, the CDR3 is TGTGCCAGCAGCTTTTTACAGGGGGCGGTTGAGCAGTACTTC.

V and J are TRBV5-8 and TRBJ2-7, with 10 positions matching TRBD1. From germline, CDR1 is SGHTS and CDR2 YDEGEE. Unmatched junction bases numbered 4, after V lost 3 bases and J lost 7 bases. This CDR3 contains 13 residues. Written as DNA, the CDR3 is TGTGCCAGCAGCTGGACAGGGGGAGGTGAGCAGTACTTC. It yields the protein CASSWTGGGEQYF.

The rearrangement joins TRBV7-2 to TRBJ2-7, with D possibly TRBD2 on 5 matching bases. V dropped 3 bases and J dropped 0 bases, with 12 bases sitting between them. Germline V lookup: CDR1 SGHTA, CDR2 FQGNSA. The CDR3 has 15 residues. The CDR3 DNA sequence: TGTGCCAGCAGCTTCGACTACTCGCACTCCTACGAGCAGTACTTC. Amino acid sequence: CASSFDYSHSYEQYF. Full variable domain (remainder filled in from reference TRBV7-2 and TRBJ2-7): GAGVSQSPSNKVTEKGKDVELRCDPISGHTALYWYRQSLGQGLEFLIYFQGNSAPDKSGLPSDRFSAERTGGSVSTLTIQRTQQEDSAVYLCASSFDYSHSYEQYFGPGTRLTVT.

This clone was seen once. The chain is built from TRBV5-1 and TRBJ1-5; TRBD1 is a possible D gene (6 bases). V was clipped by 4 bases and J by 7 bases, with 12 bases between them. Germline values: CDR1 SGHRS, CDR2 YFSETQ. The CDR3 has 13 amino acids. DNA of the CDR3: TGCGCCAGCAGCCACGAAGGACAGCAGCCCCAGCATTTT. Amino acids: CASSHEGQQPQHF.

V gene TRBV5-8 combines with J gene TRBJ1-2, with D unresolved. This CDR3 comprises 13 residues. Germline V CDR1 and CDR2: SGHTS, YDEGEE. The germline V and J ends were trimmed by 4 bases and 7 bases, with 14 bases remaining between them. DNA for the CDR3: TGTGCCAGCAGCCGGCGGCCGATGGGTGGCTACACCTTC. It yields the protein CASSRRPMGGYTF.

The chain links TRBV7-2 to TRBJ2-2, with 9 positions matching TRBD2. There are 16 residues in the CDR3. Germline trimming cut 10 bases from V and 6 bases from J; bases unmatched to any gene: 15. The V gene's germline CDR1 is SGHTA and CDR2 FQGNSA. The CDR3 coding sequence is TGTGCCACCGGATATGGACTAGCGACTGTATCCGGGGAGCTGTTTTTT. Amino acid sequence: CATGYGLATVSGELFF.

For this clone: Its ends do not fully match the called genes, so a read error is possible. The chain employs TRBV7-3 and TRBJ2-1; TRBD2 is a possible D gene (6 bases). The CDR3 runs 15 residues. Germline values: CDR1 SGHTA, CDR2 FQGTGA. CDR3 amino acids: CVSSLISGSYNEQFF. The CDR3 bases are TGTGTCAGCAGCTTAATTAGCGGTTCCTACAATGAGCAGTTCTTC. Complete variable domain (other parts from reference TRBV7-3 and TRBJ2-1): GAGVSQTPSNKVTEKGKYVELRCDPISGHTALYWYRQSLGQGPEFLIYFQGTGAADDSGLPNDRFFAVRPEGSVSTLKIQRTERGDSAVYLCVSSLISGSYNEQFFGPGTRLTVL.

CDR3 DNA sequence: TGTGCCAGCAGCCAAGCCCCAGGGAGGATCGATCAGCCCCAGCATTTT. Its protein is CASSQAPGRIDQPQHF. The chain couples TRBV4-2 to TRBJ1-5; D is perhaps TRBD1 (5 bases). The CDR3 extends over 16 amino acids. The germline V gene has CDR1 LGHNA and CDR2 YNFKEQ. Trimming took 1 base from V and 5 from J, leaving 15 bases between them.

This clone showed up just a few times. The V gene is TRBV18, the J gene TRBJ1-1; D is perhaps TRBD1 (6 bases). Germline-derived CDR1 and CDR2 are KGHSH and LQKENI. This CDR3 spans 14 amino acids. Trimming took off 3 bases at V and 11 bases at J, with 19 bases between the two ends. CDR3 amino acids: CASSPRQDLYEAFF. DNA for the CDR3: TGTGCCAGCTCACCTCGACAGGACTTGTACGAGGCTTTCTTT. Combining the CDR3 with reference TRBV18 and TRBJ1-1 gives the whole variable domain NAGVMQNPRHLVRRRGQEARLRCSPMKGHSHVYWYRQLPEEGLKFMVYLQKENIIDESGMPKERFSAEFPKEGPSILRIQQVVRGDSAAYFCASSPRQDLYEAFFGQGTRLTVV.

The chain recombines TRBV28 with TRBJ1-5, with unresolved D. This CDR3 spans 14 amino acids. V was cut by 8 bases and J by 8 bases, with 19 bases left in between. Germline loops: CDR1 MDHEN, CDR2 SYDVKM. The CDR3 reads CASREAALGKPQHF. CDR3 DNA: TGTGCCAGCCGGGAGGCCGCTCTAGGGAAGCCCCAGCATTTT.

This chain uses TRBV29-1 with TRBJ2-3; TRBD2 agrees at 9 bases. Germline loops: CDR1 SQVTM, CDR2 ANQGSEA. The junction had 1 base not matched to a gene; V was cut back by 2 bases and J by 1 base. The length of the CDR3 is 14 residues. The CDR3 DNA reads as TGCAGCGTTGAACCTAGCGGGGGCACAGATACGCAGTATTTT. Its translation: CSVEPSGGTDTQYF.

The chain links TRBV7-9 to TRBJ2-3; 10 positions match TRBD2. Germline assignment: CDR1 SEHNR and CDR2 FQNEAQ (reference sequence). Trimming took 2 bases from V and 2 from J; bases not matched to a gene: 4. This CDR3 is built from 16 residues. The CDR3 nucleotides are TGTGCCAGCAGCTTAACAGCGGGAGGGTACACAGATACGCAGTATTTT. It encodes CASSLTAGGYTDTQYF. Looking up the rest from reference TRBV7-9 and TRBJ2-3 gives the full variable domain: DTGVSQNPRHKITKRGQNVTFRCDPISEHNRLYWYRQTLGQGPEFLTYFQNEAQLEKSRLLSDRFSAERPKGSFSTLEIQRTEQGDSAMYLCASSLTAGGYTDTQYFGPGTRLTVL.

J is TRBJ2-3 and V is TRBV30; a weak D match, TRBD1 (6 bases). The CDR3 runs 14 residues. The V end lost 0 bases, the J end lost 4 bases, and 11 bases lay between the germline ends. Per the germline V gene, CDR1 is GTSNPN and CDR2 is SVGIG (reference sequence). In nucleotides, the CDR3 is TGTGCCTGGAGTGTATTGGGGGCTCCAGATACGCAGTATTTT. This gives the protein CAWSVLGAPDTQYF.

This chain uses TRBV4-2 with TRBJ2-2; 9 bases line up with TRBD1. V trimming: 4 bases; J trimming: 6 bases; junction bases outside the gene matches: 6. Germline V lookup: CDR1 LGHNA, CDR2 YNFKEQ. This CDR3 is 15 amino acids long. The DNA of the CDR3 is TGTGCCAGCAGCCGGACAGGGGATATGTCCGGGGAGCTGTTTTTT. Protein: CASSRTGDMSGELFF.

The rearrangement joins TRBV5-1 to TRBJ1-2; D may be TRBD1 (5 bases). In germline, CDR1 is SGHRS, CDR2 YFSETQ. The V end lost 0 bases, the J end lost 3 bases, and 9 bases lay between the germline ends. The CDR3 spans 14 residues. CDR3 bases: TGCGCCAGCAGCTTGGCCACGGGGGACTATGGCTACACCTTC. Encoded protein: CASSLATGDYGYTF. The variable domain in full, with the rest retrieved from reference TRBV5-1 and TRBJ1-2, is KAGVTQTPRYLIKTRGQQVTLSCSPISGHRSVSWYQQTPGQGLQFLFEYFSETQRNKGNFPGRFSGRQFSNSRSEMNVSTLELGDSALYLCASSLATGDYGYTFGSGTRLTVV.

This chain uses TRBV28 with TRBJ1-5; 9 bases line up with TRBD1. V dropped 6 bases and J dropped 4; count of bases not matched to a gene: 4. Germline CDR1 reads MDHEN; CDR2 reads SYDVKM. There are 14 residues in the CDR3. CDR3 coding DNA: TGTGCCAGCAGGACAGGGGGACTAAATCAGCCCCAGCATTTT. It translates to CASRTGGLNQPQHF.

In DNA, the CDR3 is TGTGCCAGCAGCTTGGTTGTGGGGCAGTCCTACGAGCAGTACTTC. Encoded protein: CASSLVVGQSYEQYF. The rearrangement joins TRBV5-5 to TRBJ2-7; weak D call: TRBD1 (5 bases). The V gene lost 0 bases and the J gene lost 1 base, with 11 bases spanning the gap. The CDR3 extends over 15 amino acids. Germline V CDR1 and CDR2: SGHKS, YYEKEE (reference sequence).